Presented here are 23 T cell receptor beta chains from one specimen sequenced in a study of cytomegalovirus exposure and HLA in healthy donors. Primers: 60 Vbeta forward and 13 Jbeta reverse. Profiled with immunoSEQ multiplex PCR; TCRdb holds only in-frame clones, not every one. The sample consists of 110,000 to 150,000 clones, 70% to 80% of them appearing once. Sequencing was performed on PBMCs. Every receptor here comes from an older woman in good health and CMV-seropositive.

The CDR3 protein is CSVERQGQYF. CDR3 coding DNA: TGCAGCGTTGAGCGGCAGGGCCAGTACTTC. The chain employs TRBV29-1 and TRBJ2-5; D possibly corresponds to TRBD1 (5 bases). Germline CDR1 is SQVTM and CDR2 is ANQGSEA. Trimming removed 3 bases at V and 10 bases at J, with 9 bases between. The CDR3 contains 10 residues.

The genes are TRBV5-1 and TRBJ2-1; 8 bases are a match to TRBD2. The CDR3 runs to 16 residues. V was pared by 2 bases and J by 6 bases, with 10 bases of the junction left unmatched. The V gene's germline CDR1 is SGHRS and CDR2 YFSETQ. The CDR3 DNA sequence: TGCGCCAGCAGCTTTTATAGCGGGATTGTTATCAATGAGCAGTTCTTC. This gives the protein CASSFYSGIVINEQFF.

This chain links TRBV18 with TRBJ2-3, with 7 bases matching TRBD2. The CDR3 has 17 residues. J was trimmed by 3 bases and V by 2 bases; bases with no gene match: 11. Germline CDR1 reads KGHSH; CDR2 reads LQKENI. The CDR3 DNA sequence: TGTGCCAGCTCACCAGGCTACGGTCGAGCGGGGACAGATACGCAGTATTTT. This gives the protein CASSPGYGRAGTDTQYF.

This clone has a single count. The J gene is TRBJ2-3, the V gene TRBV27, with D hard to call. The V end was cut by 1 base, the J end by 1 base, with 12 bases between. The CDR3 is made up of 16 amino acids. Germline CDR1 reads MNHEY; CDR2 reads SMNVEV (reference sequence). DNA of the CDR3: TGTGCCAGCAGTTTATTCCCCGGGTCGGGCACAGATACGCAGTATTTT. This sequence encodes CASSLFPGSGTDTQYF.

This clone came up a few times. The chain employs TRBV19 and TRBJ1-2, with 9 bases matching TRBD1. V lost 6 bases to trimming and J lost 6 bases; unmatched junction nucleotides: 5. The CDR3 consists of 13 residues. Germline loops: CDR1 LNHDA, CDR2 SQIVND (reference sequence). CDR3 bases: TGTGCCAGTAGCCCGGACAGGGGACATGGCTACACCTTC. The encoded protein is CASSPDRGHGYTF.

The chain has TRBV28 and TRBJ1-1; tentative D call: TRBD1 (5 bases). The CDR3 sequence is 15 residues long. Per the germline V gene, CDR1 is MDHEN and CDR2 is SYDVKM. The V and J ends lost 2 bases and 0 bases respectively, with 10 bases between them. CDR3 in amino acids: CASSLPRALNTEAFF. The CDR3 nucleotides are TGTGCCAGCAGTTTACCCAGGGCCTTGAACACTGAAGCTTTCTTT. Supplemented by reference TRBV28 and TRBJ1-1, the full variable domain reads DVKVTQSSRYLVKRTGEKVFLECVQDMDHENMFWYRQDPGLGLRLIYFSYDVKMKEKGDIPEGYSVSREKKERFSLILESASTNQTSMYLCASSLPRALNTEAFFGQGTRLTVV.

This clone has only one observation. Other DNA sequences of this sample code for an identical CDR3. The V call is TRBV5-1, the J call TRBJ2-7; TRBD1 matches 10 bases. J was trimmed by 0 bases and V by 4 bases; bases with no gene match: 4. The CDR3 is 15 residues long. CDR1 is SGHRS, CDR2 YFSETQ, per germline. The CDR3 nucleotides are TGCGCCAGCAGCCCAAGGACAGGGGGCTCCTACGAGCAGTACTTC. It specifies CASSPRTGGSYEQYF.

V gene TRBV19 combines with J gene TRBJ1-4, with D possibly TRBD1 on 6 matching bases. Trimming left V 3 bases short and J 10 bases short, with 12 bases between. The CDR3 runs to 13 residues. Germline assignment: CDR1 LNHDA and CDR2 SQIVND (reference sequence). The DNA of the CDR3 is TGTGCCAGTAGTATTAACAGGGAGGGAAAACTGTTTTTT. This translates into CASSINREGKLFF.

This clone was counted a few times. V and J are TRBV18 and TRBJ2-1, with TRBD2 matching 8 bases. Losses at the gene ends were 5 bases for V and 9 bases for J; bases not matched to a gene: 6. The CDR3 has 13 residues. The germline V gene has CDR1 KGHSH and CDR2 LQKENI. The CDR3 here is CASSALAESEQFF. The CDR3 nucleotides read TGTGCCAGCTCAGCACTAGCGGAGAGTGAGCAGTTCTTC.

This sequence joins TRBV25-1 and TRBJ1-2; D not resolved. The CDR3 is made up of 14 amino acids. Germline V gives CDR1 MGHDK, CDR2 SYGVNS. Deletions cut 1 base from V and 10 bases from J, with 16 bases between. This CDR3 reads CASSESTDLNVYTF. Written as DNA, the CDR3 is TGTGCCAGCAGTGAATCAACGGACTTAAATGTCTACACCTTC.

This clone was seen only a few times. The chain employs TRBV19 and TRBJ2-4; D may be TRBD2 (6 bases). This CDR3 comprises 14 residues. The ends were cut back, 7 bases at V and 0 bases at J, with 10 bases in the middle. The germline CDR1 and CDR2 sequences are LNHDA and SQIVND (reference sequence). CDR3 amino acids: CASTQAGAKNIQYF. The CDR3 DNA sequence: TGTGCCAGTACCCAAGCGGGAGCCAAAAACATTCAGTACTTC.

The J gene is TRBJ2-1, the V gene TRBV19, with 8 bases aligning to TRBD1. Germline-derived CDR1 and CDR2 are LNHDA and SQIVND (reference sequence). This CDR3 contains 15 residues. V lost 5 bases, J lost 0 bases, and 3 bases stayed unmatched. The CDR3 region has the DNA TGTGCCAGTAGTCTCGGACAGGGCTCCTACAATGAGCAGTTCTTC. Its translation: CASSLGQGSYNEQFF.

The rearrangement joins TRBV7-9 to TRBJ1-1, with 8 bases that match TRBD1. This CDR3 has 17 residues. The junction had 13 bases not matched to a gene; V was cut back by 4 bases and J by 3 bases. Germline loops: CDR1 SEHNR, CDR2 FQNEAQ (reference sequence). The CDR3, as DNA: TGTGCCAGCAGCTCCCTCCAGGGGGCGCAGGGCGACACTGAAGCTTTCTTT. This translates into CASSSLQGAQGDTEAFF.

This CDR3 reads CASSLASSYGYTF. CDR3 coding DNA: TGTGCCAGCAGCTTAGCCTCCTCCTATGGCTACACCTTC. This chain links TRBV7-2 with TRBJ1-2; D uncertain. V lost 0 bases and J lost 4, with 6 bases in between. Germline V CDR1 and CDR2: SGHTA, FQGNSA. There are 13 residues in the CDR3.

Worth noting for this clone: The junction departs from germline at one end; a sequencing error may be responsible. This chain links TRBV28 with TRBJ2-5; possible D gene TRBD1, 6 bases. Germline assignment: CDR1 MDHEN and CDR2 SYDVKM. The CDR3 contains 14 residues. The CDR3 DNA sequence: TGTGCCAGCAGTTTACGGCAGGGGCAAGGGACCCAGTACTTC. Protein: CASSLRQGQGTQYF.

This clone was detected a few times. The chain employs TRBV6-5 and TRBJ1-2; D not resolved. V lost 0 bases, J lost 4 bases, and 9 bases lay in between. Germline V gene lookup returns CDR1 MNHEY and CDR2 SVGAGI. CDR3 length: 14 residues. CDR3 bases: TGTGCCAGCAGTTACTCGTCGAGGGTCTATGGCTACACCTTC. Protein: CASSYSSRVYGYTF.

The chain employs TRBV19 and TRBJ1-4; 9 bases match TRBD1. Trimming cost V 6 bases and J 7 bases; bases outside gene matches: 9. Germline CDR1 and CDR2: LNHDA and SQIVND (reference sequence). The CDR3 is 15 amino acids. CDR3 nucleotide sequence: TGTGCCAGTAGACGAAGGACAGGGGATGGTGAAAAACTGTTTTTT. This encodes CASRRRTGDGEKLFF. Full variable domain (outside the CDR3, taken from reference TRBV19 and TRBJ1-4): DGGITQSPKYLFRKEGQNVTLSCEQNLNHDAMYWYRQDPGQGLRLIYYSQIVNDFQKGDIAEGYSVSREKKESFPLTVTSAQKNPTAFYLCASRRRTGDGEKLFFGSGTQLSVL.

The V call is TRBV13, the J call TRBJ1-3, with a tentative D call TRBD1 (5 bases). Trimming pared 5 bases from V and 4 bases from J, leaving 9 bases between. The CDR3 loop spans 13 amino acids. In germline, CDR1 is PRHDT, CDR2 FYEKMQ (reference sequence). This CDR3 is CASSRGEGNTIYF. The CDR3 DNA sequence: TGTGCCAGCAGCCGGGGGGAGGGAAACACCATATATTTT.

The chain has TRBV11-3 and TRBJ2-5; D not certain. The germline CDR1 and CDR2 sequences are SGHNT and YENEEA. The CDR3 is made up of 13 amino acids. V lost 8 bases and J 5 bases, leaving 15 bases between the germline ends. The CDR3 nucleotides are TGTGCCAGCTCGGTCCGTACCAGGGAGACCCAGTACTTC. It translates to CASSVRTRETQYF.

The gene calls are TRBV29-1 and TRBJ1-3, with a tentative D call TRBD1 (5 bases). V dropped 4 bases and J dropped 2 bases, with 9 bases sitting between them. The germline V gene has CDR1 SQVTM and CDR2 ANQGSEA. The CDR3 is made up of 13 amino acids. CDR3 bases: TGCAGCGTTGGACAGACAACTGGAAACACCATATATTTT. Its translation: CSVGQTTGNTIYF.

This sequence joins TRBV11-2 and TRBJ2-5, with D tentatively TRBD2 (6 bases). Germline V gene data show CDR1 as SGHAT and CDR2 as FQNNGV. Trimming removed 2 bases from V and 4 bases from J, with 23 bases in between. This CDR3 is 18 amino acids long. This CDR3 reads CASSLIPPSRRVRETQYF. The CDR3 DNA reads as TGTGCCAGCAGCTTAATACCCCCCTCGAGGAGGGTGCGAGAGACCCAGTACTTC.

The V call is TRBV28, the J call TRBJ2-3; maybe TRBD1 (6 bases). V was cut by 2 bases and J by 4 bases, with 13 bases left in between. The CDR3 totals 15 residues. Germline assignment: CDR1 MDHEN and CDR2 SYDVKM. The CDR3 sequence: CASSLQAGVADTQYF. The CDR3 nucleotides are TGTGCCAGCAGTTTACAGGCAGGGGTGGCAGATACGCAGTATTTT.

This clone is medium-sized. The rearrangement links TRBV29-1 to TRBJ1-4; the match to TRBD1 covers 10 bases. The V gene end was trimmed by 3 bases and the J gene end by 8 bases; junction bases not matched to a gene: 6. Germline-derived CDR1 and CDR2 are SQVTM and ANQGSEA. CDR3 length: 14 amino acids. The DNA for the CDR3 is TGCAGCGTTGACGCGGGGACAGGGGAGGAAAAACTGTTTTTT. It is translated as CSVDAGTGEEKLFF.